The T cell receptor (beta chain) described here comes from a study of OX40 agonist ivuxolimab in advanced cancers. Across the whole study: A history of anti-PD-1, anti-PD-L1 or anti-CTLA-4 therapy was acceptable, and 40% had some. Study observations and caveats: The average count of expanded clones was higher among CD8+ T cells than among CD4+.

Note on this clone: Antigen specificity is unknown.

Exclusion of a patient followed from autoimmune disease history or systemic immunosuppression. Germline trimming cut 4 bases from V and 5 bases from J; bases unmatched to any gene: 5. The CDR3 contains 15 residues. The germline gives CDR1 SGHRS, CDR2 YFSETQ. Clones were sequenced by immunoSEQ multiplex PCR, and TCRdb holds only the in-frame ones, with some missing. This table holds 85,000 to 90,000 clones, around nine tenths found once. This chain connects TRBV5-1 to TRBJ2-1, with 11 nucleotides matching TRBD2. The specimen was CD4+ or CD8+ T cells sorted from blood, collected in a trial of the OX40 agonist ivuxolimab. The clonotype comes from an adult with an advanced solid tumor such as melanoma, head and neck, liver or kidney cancer. The CDR3 nucleotides are TGCGCCAGCAGCCGTAGCGGGAGGGGGGACAATGAGCAGTTCTTC. This gives the protein CASSRSGRGDNEQFF.